This T cell receptor (beta chain) was recovered during a study of T cells in Graves' hyperthyroidism and ophthalmopathy. Per germline, CDR1 MNHNS and CDR2 SASEGT. V was clipped by 4 bases and J by 2 bases, with 11 bases between them. CDR3 length: 14 amino acids. Clinical symptoms, serum thyroxine, TRAb, thyroid ultrasound and orbital computed tomography informed diagnoses. PBMCs were sourced from roughly 9.1 ml fresh peripheral blood. The CDR3 regions of TCR beta were amplified from RNA transcripts. Primed by the HTBI set, a first-round RT-PCR was run on the TCR CDR3. TCRdb itself ran the multiplex PCR reads through MiXCR, one entry per CDR3 protein. The data contain some 510,000 distinct CDR3 sequences, around 21% of them singletons. In regard to this clonotype: Its antigen is as yet unknown.

Study-level points and caveats: Blood also showed most of the thyroid clonotypes that were expanded above 0.001.

The sequence came from a man in his late teens or twenties with Graves' hyperthyroidism. V is TRBV6-1 and J is TRBJ1-2, with D unresolved. The sequenced sample was blood. The CDR3 DNA reads TGTGCCAGCAGTGGGATTGTGGGGAACTATGGCTACACCTTC. Its translation: CASSGIVGNYGYTF.